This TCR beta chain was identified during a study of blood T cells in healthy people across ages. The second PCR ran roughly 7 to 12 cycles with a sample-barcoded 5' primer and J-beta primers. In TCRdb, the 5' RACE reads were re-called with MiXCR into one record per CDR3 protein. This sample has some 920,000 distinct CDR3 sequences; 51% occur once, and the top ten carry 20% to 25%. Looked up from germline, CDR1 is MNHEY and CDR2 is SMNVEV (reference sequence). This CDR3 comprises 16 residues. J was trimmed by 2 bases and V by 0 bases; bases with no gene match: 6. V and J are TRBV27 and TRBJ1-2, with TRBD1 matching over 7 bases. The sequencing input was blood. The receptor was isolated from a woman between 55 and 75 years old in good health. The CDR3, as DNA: TGTGCCAGCAGTTTATCCGGGACAGCCTTCAACTATGGCTACACCTTC. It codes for CASSLSGTAFNYGYTF.